This T cell receptor beta chain derives from a study of early T cells in non-severe SARS-CoV-2 infection. Study context: Alpha and beta chains were unpaired, from unsorted whole-blood bulk RNA.

Study results and caveats: Matching against VDJdb likely underestimated virus-specific expansions, favoring anti-spike CD8.

The germline CDR1 and CDR2 sequences are MNHNY and SVGAGI (reference sequence). There are 14 residues in the CDR3. After removal of 2 bases from V and 2 bases from J, the junction contained 0 bases not matched to a gene. This clonotype came up many times. As yet, its antigen is unknown. Individual cDNA molecules were tagged with unique molecular identifiers. TCRdb re-called the 5' RACE reads with MiXCR, one entry per CDR3 protein. The profile shows about 56,000 distinct CDR3 sequences, roughly a tenth of them singletons. The J gene is TRBJ1-5, the V gene TRBV6-6; 7 nucleotides match TRBD1. The sequenced sample was whole blood. This TCR came from an adult who was a healthcare worker with PCR-confirmed SARS-CoV-2 infection or an uninfected control (not recorded which). CDR3 sequence: CASSYGQGNQPQHF. The CDR3 region has the DNA TGTGCCAGCAGTTACGGACAGGGCAATCAGCCCCAGCATTTT.